The 7 T cell receptor beta chains listed next were all sequenced from one sample in a study of technical replicates of blood from a few donors. The protocol was immunoSEQ multiplex PCR, while the TCRdb copy is restricted to in-frame clones and leaves out a portion. The sample consists of approximately 85,000 clones, 85% to 95% of them appearing once. The sample consisted of T cells isolated from PBMCs. The source of these receptors is a human donor in good health.

Comment on this clone: This same CDR3 is encoded by further DNA sequences in the sample. This chain uses TRBV5-1 with TRBJ2-3; a weak D match, TRBD1 (6 bases). Trimming took 0 bases from V and 1 from J, leaving 6 bases between them. In germline, CDR1 is SGHRS, CDR2 YFSETQ. This CDR3 region has 14 residues. The CDR3 here is CASSLAGGTDTQYF. The CDR3 coding sequence is TGCGCCAGCAGCTTGGCAGGGGGCACAGATACGCAGTATTTT.

This sequence joins TRBV2 and TRBJ1-4, with a weak D call TRBD1 (6 bases). With 4 bases removed from V and 0 bases from J, the gap between germline ends came to 12 bases. The CDR3 contains 16 residues. Germline V CDR1 and CDR2: SNHLY, FYNNEI. CDR3 coding DNA: TGTGCCAGCAGTGCCTTGGGGGCTGCAACTAATGAAAAACTGTTTTTT. Encoded protein: CASSALGAATNEKLFF.

V and J are TRBV7-9 and TRBJ1-3; maybe TRBD1 (5 bases). Germline V gene data show CDR1 as SEHNR and CDR2 as FQNEAQ (reference sequence). V dropped 4 bases and J dropped 0 bases, with 16 bases sitting between them. This CDR3 region has 17 residues. CDR3 in DNA: TGTGCCAGCAGCTCAACGGAGGGGTTCATCTCTGGAAACACCATATATTTT. Protein product: CASSSTEGFISGNTIYF. Full variable domain (missing parts from reference TRBV7-9 and TRBJ1-3): DTGVSQNPRHKITKRGQNVTFRCDPISEHNRLYWYRQTLGQGPEFLTYFQNEAQLEKSRLLSDRFSAERPKGSFSTLEIQRTEQGDSAMYLCASSSTEGFISGNTIYFGEGSWLTVV.

The rearrangement uses TRBV4-1 and TRBJ1-1; a possible D gene is TRBD1 (5 bases). CDR1 is MGHRA, CDR2 YSYEKL, per germline. The V end was cut by 0 bases, the J end by 9 bases, with 14 bases between. The CDR3 extends over 14 amino acids. The CDR3 nucleotides read TGCGCCAGCAGCCAAGATCTGGGGCAGTCTAAAGCTTTCTTT. Its translation is CASSQDLGQSKAFF.

The rearrangement links TRBV28 to TRBJ1-5; TRBD1 might be the D (5 bases). Trimming stripped 3 bases from V and 6 bases from J, with 12 bases between. Germline V gene data show CDR1 as MDHEN and CDR2 as SYDVKM. This CDR3 is built from 14 residues. The CDR3 DNA reads as TGTGCCAGCAGTTTCGGGGGTTCGGGTCAGCCCCAGCATTTT. It codes for CASSFGGSGQPQHF.

V usage is TRBV6-1 and J usage is TRBJ1-2; 7 positions match TRBD1. This CDR3 comprises 16 residues. V shed 0 bases and J 4 bases; nucleotides not matched to a gene: 8. Germline values: CDR1 MNHNS, CDR2 SASEGT. Here the CDR3 DNA reads TGTGCCAGCAGTGAAGCGTCTGTGGGACAGATCTATGGCTACACCTTC. This sequence encodes CASSEASVGQIYGYTF.

The chain is built from TRBV9 and TRBJ1-2; TRBD1 might be the D (6 bases). With 3 bases removed from V and 2 bases from J, the gap between germline ends came to 11 bases. CDR3 length equals 14 residues. From germline, CDR1 is SGDLS and CDR2 YYNGEE. CDR3: CASSEGGGNYGYTF. CDR3 coding DNA: TGTGCCAGCAGCGAAGGGGGGGGGAACTATGGCTACACCTTC.